Each of the 23 T cell receptor beta chains below was sequenced from the same sample in a study of cytotoxic CD8 clonotypes in ibrutinib-treated CLL. Clones were read by immunoSEQ multiplex PCR, and TCRdb kept only the in-frame ones, dropping some. The repertoire holds around 150,000 clones, with approximately 80% as singletons. The sequences come from PBMCs, collected after 36 months of ibrutinib treatment. The source of these receptors is a human donor with chronic lymphocytic leukemia.

V gene TRBV7-6 combines with J gene TRBJ2-2; D remains unclear. This CDR3 is built from 16 residues. The V gene lost 0 bases and the J gene lost 0 bases, with 8 bases spanning the gap. Germline loops: CDR1 SGHVS, CDR2 FNYEAQ. Here the CDR3 reads CASSLAGLANTGELFF. The CDR3 region has the DNA TGTGCCAGCAGCTTAGCAGGGCTCGCGAACACCGGGGAGCTGTTTTTT. The full variable domain, with the rest looked up from reference TRBV7-6 and TRBJ2-2, is GAGVSQSPRYKVTKRGQDVALRCDPISGHVSLYWYRQALGQGPEFLTYFNYEAQQDKSGLPNDRFSAERPEGSISTLTIQRTEQRDSAMYRCASSLAGLANTGELFFGEGSRLTVL.

This chain uses TRBV28 with TRBJ1-2; possibly TRBD1 for D (5 bases). CDR3 size: 15 residues. Trimming stripped 2 bases from V and 4 bases from J, with 14 bases between. Germline V CDR1 and CDR2: MDHEN, SYDVKM. The CDR3 bases are TGTGCCAGCAGTTTAGATACCAGGGCGGGCTATGGCTACACCTTC. As protein: CASSLDTRAGYGYTF.

This clone was counted many times. This sample includes further DNA sequences coding for the same CDR3. The V and J genes are TRBV7-9 and TRBJ1-5; weak D call: TRBD1 (6 bases). Germline loops: CDR1 SEHNR, CDR2 FQNEAQ (reference sequence). With 5 bases removed from V and 4 bases from J, the gap between germline ends came to 15 bases. CDR3 size: 15 residues. In nucleotides, the CDR3 is TGTGCCAGCAGCCCCCGTGGGGGCGGGAATCAGCCCCAGCATTTT. It encodes CASSPRGGGNQPQHF. Using reference TRBV7-9 and TRBJ1-5 for the parts outside the CDR3, the full variable domain is DTGVSQNPRHKITKRGQNVTFRCDPISEHNRLYWYRQTLGQGPEFLTYFQNEAQLEKSRLLSDRFSAERPKGSFSTLEIQRTEQGDSAMYLCASSPRGGGNQPQHFGDGTRLSIL.

This CDR3 is CASRDVGSSGNTIYF. In DNA, the CDR3 is TGTGCCAGCAGAGACGTCGGGAGCTCTGGAAACACCATATATTTT. The chain carries TRBV6-5 and TRBJ1-3, with D unresolved. The ends were cut back, 6 bases at V and 0 bases at J, with 12 bases in the middle. Germline loops: CDR1 MNHEY, CDR2 SVGAGI. CDR3 length: 15 amino acids.

The chain employs TRBV10-1 and TRBJ2-5, with unresolved D. The CDR3 contains 14 residues. CDR1 is WNHNN and CDR2 is SYGVQD in the germline V gene (reference sequence). Trimming pared 2 bases from V and 4 bases from J, leaving 11 bases between. CDR3 nucleotide sequence: TGCGCCAGCAGTGAGGACGTAATCGGAGAGACCCAGTACTTC. Residues: CASSEDVIGETQYF.

This clone was detected many times. This chain joins TRBV7-9 and TRBJ1-5; D gene ambiguous. V was trimmed by 3 bases and J by 10 bases, leaving 10 bases between them. This CDR3 region has 12 residues. Germline V gives CDR1 SEHNR, CDR2 FQNEAQ (reference sequence). CDR3 sequence: CASSFWEGPQHF. CDR3 in DNA: TGTGCCAGCAGCTTTTGGGAAGGTCCCCAGCATTTT.

This rearrangement joins TRBV5-4 to TRBJ2-1; tentative D call: TRBD1 (6 bases). Germline V gene lookup returns CDR1 SGHNT and CDR2 YYREEE (reference sequence). Trimming took 0 bases from V and 3 from J, leaving 13 bases between them. CDR3 length equals 16 residues. In DNA form, the CDR3 reads TGTGCCAGCAGCTTGGGTAGGCAGGGGATCTACAATGAGCAGTTCTTC. This encodes CASSLGRQGIYNEQFF. Full variable domain (outside the CDR3, taken from reference TRBV5-4 and TRBJ2-1): ETGVTQSPTHLIKTRGQQVTLRCSSQSGHNTVSWYQQALGQGPQFIFQYYREEENGRGNFPPRFSGLQFPNYSSELNVNALELDDSALYLCASSLGRQGIYNEQFFGPGTRLTVL.

V gene TRBV9 combines with J gene TRBJ2-1, with D possibly TRBD2 on 5 matching bases. Trimming removed 1 base at V and 0 bases at J, with 8 bases between. Germline loops: CDR1 SGDLS, CDR2 YYNGEE. The CDR3 is 15 residues long. In DNA, the CDR3 is TGTGCCAGCAGCGTATCTGGGAGCTCCTACAATGAGCAGTTCTTC. Translating gives CASSVSGSSYNEQFF.

The chain is built from TRBV27 and TRBJ2-7; 9 bases fit TRBD1. Germline V gives CDR1 MNHEY, CDR2 SMNVEV (reference sequence). Trimming cost V 4 bases and J 3 bases; bases outside gene matches: 1. This CDR3 spans 13 amino acids. This CDR3 reads CASSYRGLYEQYF. The DNA for the CDR3 is TGTGCCAGCAGTTACAGGGGGCTCTACGAGCAGTACTTC.

The V gene is TRBV5-1, the J gene TRBJ2-3; weak D call: TRBD2 (5 bases). V lost 0 bases, J lost 2 bases, and 13 bases lay in between. Germline V lookup: CDR1 SGHRS, CDR2 YFSETQ. This CDR3 is built from 16 residues. CDR3 residues: CASSLGSSTYTDTQYF. CDR3 nucleotides: TGCGCCAGCAGCTTGGGGTCTAGCACATACACAGATACGCAGTATTTT.

The J gene is TRBJ1-6, the V gene TRBV7-9; no definite D call. The CDR3 extends over 13 amino acids. CDR1 is SEHNR and CDR2 is FQNEAQ in the germline V gene (reference sequence). The ends were cut back, 8 bases at V and 7 bases at J, with 12 bases in the middle. As DNA, the CDR3 is TGTGCCAGCCGACGAGACCCAAATTCACCCCTCCACTTT. Translated, it gives CASRRDPNSPLHF.

J is TRBJ2-5 and V is TRBV10-3; no definite D call. CDR3 length: 13 residues. Germline CDR1 is ENHRY and CDR2 is SYGVKD. Trimming left V 6 bases short and J 5 bases short, with 13 bases between. DNA for the CDR3: TGTGCCATCAGCAAAACTATCCAGGAGACCCAGTACTTC. Translated, it gives CAISKTIQETQYF.

This clone appeared a few times. A read error may produce the germline difference seen at one junction end. The rearrangement joins TRBV6-1 to TRBJ1-1; D might be TRBD1 (5 bases). Germline CDR1 and CDR2: MNHNS and SASEGT. The CDR3 extends over 13 amino acids. CDR3 in amino acids: CASSEGFKGSNNF. In DNA form, the CDR3 reads TGTGCCAGCAGTGAAGGATTCAAGGGGTCGAATAACTTT.

This clone has only a few counts. The chain carries TRBV9 and TRBJ1-4, with D perhaps TRBD1 (6 bases). The germline V gene encodes CDR1 SGDLS and CDR2 YYNGEE. Trimming pared 4 bases from V and 7 bases from J, leaving 14 bases between. There are 14 residues in the CDR3. DNA for the CDR3: TGTGCCAGCAGCCCAAGCGGCAGGGGTGAAAAACTGTTTTTT. This translates into CASSPSGRGEKLFF. Filled out from reference TRBV9 and TRBJ1-4, the complete variable domain reads DSGVTQTPKHLITATGQRVTLRCSPRSGDLSVYWYQQSLDQGLQFLIQYYNGEERAKGNILERFSAQQFPDLHSELNLSSLELGDSALYFCASSPSGRGEKLFFGSGTQLSVL.

The rearrangement joins TRBV5-4 to TRBJ2-5, with a tentative D call TRBD2 (5 bases). The CDR3 is 15 residues long. The germline CDR1 and CDR2 sequences are SGHNT and YYREEE (reference sequence). V was trimmed by 4 bases and J by 1 base, leaving 14 bases between them. The CDR3 reads CASSIGLGLQETQYF. In nucleotides, the CDR3 is TGTGCCAGCAGCATTGGGTTAGGACTCCAAGAGACCCAGTACTTC.

This rearrangement joins TRBV5-6 to TRBJ2-3; 7 bases agree with TRBD1. The CDR3 covers 15 residues. The germline V gene encodes CDR1 SGHDT and CDR2 YYEEEE. Unmatched junction bases numbered 6, after V lost 2 bases and J lost 3 bases. The CDR3 coding sequence is TGTGCCAGCAGCTTTGTACAGGGGAGTACAGATACGCAGTATTTT. Its translation is CASSFVQGSTDTQYF.

The gene calls are TRBV10-3 and TRBJ2-1; possibly TRBD1 for D (6 bases). The germline CDR1 and CDR2 sequences are ENHRY and SYGVKD. The CDR3 totals 13 residues. Trimming took off 3 bases at V and 8 bases at J, with 11 bases between the two ends. The CDR3 bases are TGTGCCATCAGTGACCAACAGGGCTATGAGCAGTTCTTC. Translation gives CAISDQQGYEQFF.

V gene TRBV7-9 combines with J gene TRBJ1-5; D is perhaps TRBD1 (6 bases). Trimming removed 4 bases from V and 7 bases from J, with 11 bases in between. The CDR3 runs to 13 residues. Looked up from germline, CDR1 is SEHNR and CDR2 is FQNEAQ (reference sequence). In DNA, the CDR3 is TGTGCCAGCAGCTACCGGGACAACCAGCCCCAGCATTTT. The encoded protein is CASSYRDNQPQHF. Using reference TRBV7-9 and TRBJ1-5 for the parts outside the CDR3, the full variable domain is DTGVSQNPRHKITKRGQNVTFRCDPISEHNRLYWYRQTLGQGPEFLTYFQNEAQLEKSRLLSDRFSAERPKGSFSTLEIQRTEQGDSAMYLCASSYRDNQPQHFGDGTRLSIL.

V is TRBV18 and J is TRBJ2-5; D is unclear. V was clipped by 0 bases and J by 4 bases, with 9 bases between them. The germline gives CDR1 KGHSH, CDR2 LQKENI. The CDR3 runs to 14 residues. DNA for the CDR3: TGTGCCAGCTCACCACCAACCTCCAGAGAGACCCAGTACTTC. It codes for CASSPPTSRETQYF. The full variable domain, with the rest looked up from reference TRBV18 and TRBJ2-5, is NAGVMQNPRHLVRRRGQEARLRCSPMKGHSHVYWYRQLPEEGLKFMVYLQKENIIDESGMPKERFSAEFPKEGPSILRIQQVVRGDSAAYFCASSPPTSRETQYFGPGTRLLVL.

V usage is TRBV6-6 and J usage is TRBJ2-2, with a tentative D call TRBD1 (7 bases). Germline loops: CDR1 MNHNY, CDR2 SVGAGI (reference sequence). This CDR3 comprises 15 residues. The germline V and J ends were trimmed by 2 bases and 4 bases, with 11 bases remaining between them. This CDR3 reads CASSYAGQLTGELFF. CDR3 nucleotide sequence: TGTGCCAGCAGTTACGCGGGACAGCTCACCGGGGAGCTGTTTTTT.

This sequence joins TRBV7-8 and TRBJ1-5, with a weak D call TRBD1 (5 bases). The CDR3 is 13 amino acids. Between the trimmed V and J ends, which lost 5 bases and 4 bases, there was a span of 9 bases. Germline CDR1 reads SGHVS; CDR2 reads FQNEAQ. CDR3 loop: CASSLDRNQPQHF. The CDR3 DNA sequence: TGTGCCAGCAGCCTCGACAGAAATCAGCCCCAGCATTTT.

The V call is TRBV7-9, the J call TRBJ1-6, with D possibly being TRBD1 (5 bases). The V gene lost 2 bases and the J gene lost 5 bases, with 10 bases spanning the gap. This CDR3 region has 15 residues. Looked up from germline, CDR1 is SEHNR and CDR2 is FQNEAQ (reference sequence). The chain's CDR3 is CASSLRQNNNSPLHF. In DNA, the CDR3 is TGTGCCAGCAGCTTAAGACAGAACAATAATTCACCCCTCCACTTT.

This clone was seen only a few times. The chain has TRBV7-9 and TRBJ1-5; 7 positions match TRBD1. Trimming cost V 8 bases and J 6 bases; bases outside gene matches: 4. The germline CDR1 and CDR2 sequences are SEHNR and FQNEAQ (reference sequence). The CDR3 consists of 12 residues. CDR3 protein: CASRDRGQPQHF. As DNA, the CDR3 is TGTGCCAGCCGGGACAGAGGTCAGCCCCAGCATTTT.